This T cell receptor (beta chain) emerged from a study of blood T cell repertoires in COVID-19 (dated by TCRdb to the early 2020s). Notes on the research overall: Collaborator samples came from the United States, Italy and Spain and covered acute and convalescent phases of COVID-19. The repertoires were released in a freely available public database meant as a resource for research on the immune response to SARS-CoV-2. Where HLA class I and class II types were available, the types were taken from metadata supplied by the sample provider, not from assay-based typing. Samples came from the ongoing ImmuneRACE study (first 160 participants) plus 1,254 subjects from 6 global collaborators. A de-identified subject ID, COVID-19 status, age in years and sex were almost always included in the sample metadata. The prospective study material was composed of cDNA or gDNA derived from T cells, B-cell-depleted T cells, or PBMCs. Subjects who had been exposed to COVID-19, were actively infected with it, or had recovered from it provided the deeply sampled blood TCRbeta repertoires that made up the dataset.

TCRbeta CDR3 regions were amplified from genomic DNA using the immunoSEQ Assay, a bias-controlled multiplex PCR. Per the authors' processing: Within the assay, amplification of reference gene primers was used to estimate how many nucleated cells each sample contained. To quantify the absolute abundance of each unique TCRbeta CDR3 rearrangement, sequence reads were collapsed and filtered. For each sample, productive Simpson clonality was calculated by taking the square root of Simpson's diversity index across productive rearrangements. The clones in this table, taken by TCRdb from immuneACCESS, are in-frame only. Not every clone is retained; where verified, under half of the shortfall comes from an unresolved V gene, and the cause of the rest is unknown. V, J and clone size are those of that table, while D and trimming were read from the DNA. Across this sample there are 200,000 to 300,000 clones, with about 80% seen only once. The ten largest clones add up to over 3% of the sample.

The CDR3, cysteine through phenylalanine, is 13 amino acids long. Only CDR3 DNA is held: 39 bases, read in frame from base 1. The germline V gene encodes CDR1 SGHTA and CDR2 FQGTGA. V sheds 1 base and J sheds 3 bases, leaving 6 bases between their ends. This clone has a single count. No cognate antigen has been identified for it. No base quality information exists; no much larger clone differs at one position. The collaborating institutions used their own protocols to collect whole blood in K2EDTA tubes. For TCRbeta analysis, collaborator samples were shipped as frozen whole blood, as isolated PBMCs, or as DNA extracted from either sample type. Here is what the overall study found, with its caveats: The amount of clinical and demographic metadata varied by source and participant and was provided uncurated.

This receptor was identified in an elderly woman with acute or convalescent COVID-19. The specimen sequenced was peripheral blood. The chain was built from TRBV7-3 and TRBJ2-5, with the identity of the D gene unclear. The DNA sequence follows: TGTGCCAGCAGCTTAATGGGCGAAGAGACCCAGTACTTC. Its coded protein is CASSLMGEETQYF.